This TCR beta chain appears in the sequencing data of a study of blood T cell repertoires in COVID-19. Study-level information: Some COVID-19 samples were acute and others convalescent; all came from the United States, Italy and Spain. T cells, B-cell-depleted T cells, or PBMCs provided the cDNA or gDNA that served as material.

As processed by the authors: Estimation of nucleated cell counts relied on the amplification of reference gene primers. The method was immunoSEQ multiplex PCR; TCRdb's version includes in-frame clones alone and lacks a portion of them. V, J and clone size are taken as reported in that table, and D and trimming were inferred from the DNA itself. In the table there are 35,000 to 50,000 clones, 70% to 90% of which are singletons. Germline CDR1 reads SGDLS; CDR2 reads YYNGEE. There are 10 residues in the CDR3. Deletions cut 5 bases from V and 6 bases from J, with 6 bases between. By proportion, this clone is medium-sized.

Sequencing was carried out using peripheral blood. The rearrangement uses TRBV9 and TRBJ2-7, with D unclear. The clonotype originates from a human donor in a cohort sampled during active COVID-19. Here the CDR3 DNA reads TGTGCCAGCAGTCCCCTCGAGCAGTACTTC. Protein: CASSPLEQYF.